These T cell receptor beta chains were read from a single sample in a study of identical twins. TCRdb re-derived calls from the 5' RACE reads in MiXCR, one entry per CDR3 protein. The table lists around 1.7 million distinct CDR3 sequences, less than 40% of them singletons, with less than 0.35% in the top ten. The material sequenced was cord blood. The receptors stem from a newborn girl in good health. CDR3s include the opening cysteine and the closing phenylalanine or tryptophan. D genes are given only for firm matches. Rows give clone size only sometimes, using once, few, many, or a class for an expanded clone.

TRBV20-1	TRBD2	TRBJ2-3	NA	TGCAGTGCTCCTCGACTAGCGGGGGCAGATACGCAGTATTTT	CSAPRLAGADTQYF
TRBV7-9	TRBD1	TRBJ2-7	NA	TGTGCCAGCAGCCTCTACAGGGGGCAAACCTACGAGCAGTACTTC	CASSLYRGQTYEQYF
TRBV4-2	TRBD1	TRBJ2-6	few	TGTGCCAGCAGCCAAGAAGGGGGCCCCGGGACAGCCTACTCTGCCAACGTCCTGACTTTC	CASSQEGGPGTAYSANVLTF
TRBV14	NA	TRBJ2-3	many	TGTGCCAGCAGCCAAGGGATGGCCTTCTTCTCCCCAGATACGCAGTATTTT	CASSQGMAFFSPDTQYF
TRBV29-1	NA	TRBJ1-1	NA	TGCAGCGTTGAAGACCAGGGAAACACTGTAGCTTTCTTT	CSVEDQGNTVAFF
TRBV28	NA	TRBJ1-5	NA	TGTGCCAGCAGTCCTCGATATAGCAATCAGCCCCAGCATTTT	CASSPRYSNQPQHF
TRBV27	TRBD2	TRBJ2-1	many	TGTGCCAGCTCGGGACTAGTCTACAATGAGCAGTTCTTC	CASSGLVYNEQFF
TRBV29-1	TRBD1	TRBJ1-1	few	TGCAGCGTACTAGGACAGGGCTACACTGAAGCTTTCTTT	CSVLGQGYTEAFF
TRBV28	NA	TRBJ2-7	few	TGTGCCAGCAGTTCCAGGGGTCCCAAATACGAGCAGTACTTC	CASSSRGPKYEQYF
TRBV21-1	NA	TRBJ2-2	NA	TGTGCCAGCAGCAAACGCAATCGGAGCACCGGGGAGCTGTTTTTT	CASSKRNRSTGELFF
TRBV2	TRBD1	TRBJ2-3	few	TGTGCCAGCCGAAGGACAGGCGTCCACACAGATACGCAGTATTTT	CASRRTGVHTDTQYF
TRBV10-3	NA	TRBJ1-3	NA	TGTGCCATCAGGGACATATCTGGAAACACCATATATTTT	CAIRDISGNTIYF
TRBV5-1	TRBD2	TRBJ2-3	many	TGTGCCAGCAGTCTGACTAGCGGGGGGTCCACAGATACGCAGTATTTT	CASSLTSGGSTDTQYF
TRBV20-1	NA	TRBJ2-3	NA	TGCAGTGCTAGGGGCCAGGTCCCAGTTGATACGCAGTATTTT	CSARGQVPVDTQYF
TRBV3-1	NA	TRBJ1-2	few	TGTGCCAGCAGCCAAGAAATCGCCTATGGCTACACCTTC	CASSQEIAYGYTF
TRBV7-8	TRBD2	TRBJ2-3	NA	TGTGCCAGCAGCTTTAACCTCCGCCTAGCGGGAGCCGAAACAGATACGCAGTATTTT	CASSFNLRLAGAETDTQYF
TRBV5-1	NA	TRBJ1-3	NA	TGCGCCAGCAGCCGCGGGGGGTCCTCTGGAAACACCATATATTTT	CASSRGGSSGNTIYF
TRBV3-1	TRBD2	TRBJ2-5	NA	TGTGCCAGCAGCCACATTCGGAGCGGGAAAGCGCAAGAGACCCAGTACTTC	CASSHIRSGKAQETQYF
TRBV20-1	TRBD1	TRBJ1-4	few	TGCAGTGCTAGAGATGCGAGGGGGCGAGAAAAACTGTTTTTT	CSARDARGREKLFF
TRBV20-1	TRBD2	TRBJ2-5	NA	TGCGGGGGGGAGAGATCGGAGACCCAGTACTTC	CGGERSETQYF
TRBV2	NA	TRBJ2-5	NA	TGTGCCAGGCGGACTGTTCAAGAGACCCAGTACTTC	CARRTVQETQYF
TRBV7-8	NA	TRBJ2-7	few	TGTGCCAGCAGCCACGGTGGGGGAAGGGGCTCCTACGAGCAGTACTTC	CASSHGGGRGSYEQYF
TRBV2	TRBD2	TRBJ2-5	NA	TGTGCCAGCAGTTGGACTAGCGGGGGGTTCCAAGAGACCCAGTACTTC	CASSWTSGGFQETQYF
TRBV6-2/TRBV6-3	NA	TRBJ2-1	NA	TGTGCCAGCAGCCCCCCCTTAGGTGGGCTCGGTGAGCAGTTCTTC	CASSPPLGGLGEQFF
TRBV4-2	NA	TRBJ2-5	NA	TGTGCCAGCAGCCAAGTAGCGTTCCAGGACAGTGCCGGCAATGAGCAGTACTTC	CASSQVAFQDSAGNEQYF
TRBV4-2	TRBD2	TRBJ2-5	many	TGTGCCAGCAGCCCGCTAGCGGGAGAAGAGACCCAGTACTTC	CASSPLAGEETQYF
TRBV5-1	NA	TRBJ1-2	few	TGCGCCAGCAGCCCCTCCCGGGCAGGCCTCGGGAACTATGGCTACACCTTC	CASSPSRAGLGNYGYTF
TRBV12-3/TRBV12-4	TRBD1	TRBJ2-1	NA	TGTGCCAGCAGTCCCCGGACAGGGAAATACAATGAGCAGTTCTTC	CASSPRTGKYNEQFF
TRBV5-4	NA	TRBJ2-2	NA	TGTGCCAGCAGCTCCGAGCGTACCGGGGAGCTGTTTTTT	CASSSERTGELFF
TRBV11-2	NA	TRBJ2-7	NA	TGTGCCAGCAGATTAAGTGGATACGAGCAGTACTTC	CASRLSGYEQYF
TRBV6-5	NA	TRBJ2-5	NA	TGTGCCAGCAGTAGACAGGATGAGCAGTACTTC	CASSRQDEQYF
TRBV10-3	TRBD1	TRBJ1-5	NA	TGTGCCATTGGGACAGTCAATCAGCCCCAGCATTTT	CAIGTVNQPQHF
TRBV28	NA	TRBJ2-1	many	TGTGCCAGCAGTGTTCCTCCCGCTTTTGGGCGAGTCGAGGAGCAGTTCTTC	CASSVPPAFGRVEEQFF
TRBV7-2	NA	TRBJ2-7	NA	TGTGCCAGCAGCTTACGACCACCGGCCAGCGGCCTAAGCTCCTACGAGCAGTACTTC	CASSLRPPASGLSSYEQYF
TRBV5-1	NA	TRBJ2-5	NA	TGCGCCAGCAGCCCAGACCGCCTTCGGACCCAGTACTTC	CASSPDRLRTQYF
TRBV7-2	NA	TRBJ2-3	NA	TGTGCCAGCAGCTTAGTGGTGGATACGCAGAATTTT	CASSLVVDTQNF
TRBV20-1	TRBD2	TRBJ2-7	NA	TGCAGTGCTGAGGGACTAGCGGGGGGGCCTTTAGCCTACGAGCAGTACTTC	CSAEGLAGGPLAYEQYF
TRBV27	NA	TRBJ1-2	NA	TGTGCCAGCAGTTTATCGGTCCAGTCGGGAGGCTACACCTTC	CASSLSVQSGGYTF
TRBV19	NA	TRBJ2-3	once	TGTGCCAGTAAGGCGGGGCCTAGCACAGATACGCAGTATTTT	CASKAGPSTDTQYF
TRBV4-1	TRBD1	TRBJ1-2	few	TGCGCCAGCAGCCAAGAGACCAGGGGGCTAGGGGGCTACACCTTC	CASSQETRGLGGYTF
TRBV7-9	TRBD1	TRBJ2-3	NA	TGTGCCAGCAGCCGAAACAGGGGGCGAACAGATACGCAGTATTTT	CASSRNRGRTDTQYF
TRBV4-1	TRBD2	TRBJ2-5	NA	TGCGCCAGCAGCCAAGGTCTACTAGCGGGAGGGCCCCAAGAGACCCAGTACTTC	CASSQGLLAGGPQETQYF
TRBV5-1	NA	TRBJ2-1	NA	TGCGCCAGCAGCTTGGCCGTGGTTCGGGGATCCCACAATGAGCACTTCTTC	CASSLAVVRGSHNEHFF
TRBV20-1	TRBD2	TRBJ2-7	NA	TGCAGTGCTAGAGGGGTTAGCGGGAGGATGTACGAGCAGTACTTC	CSARGVSGRMYEQYF
TRBV27	TRBD2	TRBJ2-1	NA	TGTGCCAGCATTGAACCGGGACTAGCCTCCTACAATGAGCAGTTCTTC	CASIEPGLASYNEQFF
TRBV12-3/TRBV12-4	TRBD2	TRBJ2-5	few	TGTGCCAGCAGTTTGGCGGGACTAGCGGGGGGGCTATCGTCGACCCAGTACTTC	CASSLAGLAGGLSSTQYF
TRBV4-1	TRBD2	TRBJ2-1	NA	TGCGCCTCCCAGGGACTAGCGGGAAGCAATGAGCAGTTCTTC	CASQGLAGSNEQFF
TRBV28	NA	TRBJ2-7	few	TGTGCCAGCAGTTTTATCGTGGGCGAGCAGTACTTC	CASSFIVGEQYF
TRBV28	NA	TRBJ1-2	NA	TGTGCCAGCATGATGCCTAACTATGGCTACACCTTC	CASMMPNYGYTF
TRBV28	NA	TRBJ2-3	NA	TGTGCCAGCAGTCCGACTTCCCCCGGCGGAGCTACCAGCACAGATACGCAGTATTTT	CASSPTSPGGATSTDTQYF
TRBV6-4	TRBD2	TRBJ2-3	NA	TGTGCCAGCAGTGGGGTGACTAGCGGGGGCACAGATACGCAGTATTTT	CASSGVTSGGTDTQYF
TRBV12-3/TRBV12-4	NA	TRBJ1-1	few	TGTGCCAGCAGTTTACAGTCAACCGGCACTGAAGCTTTCTTT	CASSLQSTGTEAFF
TRBV20-1	TRBD1	TRBJ1-2	few	TGCAGTGCTAGAGCACAGGGGTCTGACTATGGCTACACCTTC	CSARAQGSDYGYTF
TRBV7-2	TRBD2	TRBJ2-7	NA	TGTGCCAGCAGCTTTAGCGGGGGGTTCAACGAGCAGTACTTC	CASSFSGGFNEQYF
TRBV28	TRBD2	TRBJ2-5	many	TGTGCCAGCAGTCCTCCCACTAGCGGGGGGTTTCAAGAGACCCAGTACTTC	CASSPPTSGGFQETQYF
TRBV7-8	TRBD2	TRBJ2-3	NA	TGTGCCACCGGGAGGCCAAACACAGATACGCAGTATTTT	CATGRPNTDTQYF
TRBV5-1	NA	TRBJ2-3	few	TGCGCCAGCAGCTTGGCCTTCCAGCCGGGGGATACGCAGTATTTT	CASSLAFQPGDTQYF
TRBV24-1	TRBD1	TRBJ2-2	NA	TGTGCCACCAGTGATTCTCCGGGGACAGGGGTCCACACCGGGGAGCTGTTTTTT	CATSDSPGTGVHTGELFF